The next 14 T cell receptor beta chains were all read from a single sample in a study of CD8 T cells in ankylosing spondylitis. TCRdb recomputed calls from the 5' RACE reads with MiXCR, one row per CDR3 protein. The profile covers 200,000 or so distinct CDR3 sequences, with about an eighth appearing a single time and 8% to 13% taken by the ten largest. What was sequenced was blood, either unsorted or a sorted T cell fraction (not recorded which). The receptors come from a female donor with ankylosing spondylitis or in good health (not recorded which).

This clonotype has ten or more counts. V usage is TRBV18 and J usage is TRBJ1-1, with 7 bases identical to TRBD1. Germline values: CDR1 KGHSH, CDR2 LQKENI. V lost 0 bases and J lost 1; bases outside the gene matches: 2. The CDR3 length is 15 residues. The CDR3 is CASSPPTGWNTEAFF. The CDR3 nucleotides are TGTGCCAGCTCACCACCGACAGGGTGGAACACTGAAGCTTTCTTT.

This chain links TRBV30 with TRBJ2-1; D is tentatively TRBD1 or TRBD2 (5 bases each). The ends were cut back, 2 bases at V and 9 bases at J, with 11 bases in the middle. Looked up from germline, CDR1 is GTSNPN and CDR2 is SVGIG (reference sequence). The CDR3 spans 12 residues. The chain's CDR3 is CAWSRERGEQFF. In DNA, the CDR3 is TGTGCCTGGAGTAGGGAGAGGGGTGAGCAGTTCTTC.

This clonotype has ten or more counts. V is TRBV4-2 and J is TRBJ1-4; TRBD1 agrees at 7 bases. CDR1 and CDR2 (germline): LGHNA, YNFKEQ. CDR3 length: 15 amino acids. Trimming at V came to 0 bases and at J to 6 bases, leaving 4 bases not matched to a gene. The CDR3 loop reads CASSQDRQGDEKLFF. The DNA for the CDR3 is TGTGCCAGCAGCCAAGATCGGCAGGGGGATGAAAAACTGTTTTTT.

The CDR3 spells CATDGGNTGELFF. In DNA, the CDR3 is TGTGCCACCGATGGGGGGAACACCGGGGAGCTGTTTTTT. The chain carries TRBV24-1 and TRBJ2-2; D may match TRBD1 or TRBD2 (5 bases each). The V gene's germline CDR1 is KGHDR and CDR2 SFDVKD. The CDR3 loop spans 13 amino acids. V lost 9 bases, J lost 1 base, and 8 bases lay in between.

This chain connects TRBV11-2 to TRBJ2-5, with D perhaps matching TRBD2 (5 bases). Germline CDR1 is SGHAT and CDR2 is FQNNGV. This CDR3 is built from 14 residues. Trimming removed 5 bases from V and 4 bases from J, with 14 bases in between. The CDR3 nucleotides read TGTGCCAGCAGCCCGCTCCTGAGGGCAGAGACCCAGTACTTC. Protein sequence: CASSPLLRAETQYF.

This clonotype was seen ten or more times. The CDR3 protein is CASSPGGGLNTEAFF. The CDR3 bases are TGTGCCAGCAGCCCGGGGGGGGGTTTGAACACTGAAGCTTTCTTT. The chain has TRBV7-9 and TRBJ1-1, with D perhaps matching TRBD1 (5 bases). Trimming shortened V by 5 bases and J by 0 bases, and 13 bases separated the two germline ends. Germline V gene lookup returns CDR1 SEHNR and CDR2 FQNEAQ (reference sequence). The CDR3 runs to 15 residues.

In this sample, this clonotype turned up many times. The V and J genes are TRBV2 and TRBJ2-1; TRBD2 agrees at 8 bases. CDR1 and CDR2 (germline): SNHLY, FYNNEI. With 6 bases clipped from V and 1 base from J, the junction kept 11 bases outside the gene matches. This CDR3 region has 17 residues. The CDR3 coding sequence is TGTGCCAGCAGCGGCCTTGGGCTAGCGGGTTCCTACAATGAGCAGTTCTTC. This encodes CASSGLGLAGSYNEQFF.

This clonotype was counted a few times. The V call is TRBV18, the J call TRBJ2-7, with TRBD1 as a possible D gene (5 bases). The CDR3 covers 15 residues. V gave up 0 bases and J gave up 3 bases, with 12 bases separating them. Looked up from germline, CDR1 is KGHSH and CDR2 is LQKENI. In nucleotides, the CDR3 is TGTGCCAGCTCACCACCGGCCCGACAGATCTACGAGCAGTACTTC. Translated, it gives CASSPPARQIYEQYF.

Ten or more counts support this clonotype. The rearrangement joins TRBV7-9 to TRBJ2-4; the D gene is possibly TRBD1 (5 bases). The V gene lost 5 bases and the J gene lost 2 bases, with 13 bases spanning the gap. The CDR3 extends over 15 amino acids. CDR1 is SEHNR and CDR2 is FQNEAQ in the germline V gene (reference sequence). The CDR3 sequence is CASSPVDTSKNIQYF. For the CDR3, the DNA is TGTGCCAGCAGCCCGGTGGACACATCCAAAAACATTCAGTACTTC.

This clonotype was seen many times. The V and J genes are TRBV7-9 and TRBJ2-4; weak D call: TRBD1 (5 bases). Germline assignment: CDR1 SEHNR and CDR2 FQNEAQ (reference sequence). CDR3 length: 16 amino acids. V gave up 5 bases and J gave up 0 bases, with 14 bases separating them. CDR3 amino acids: CASSKIDRLAKNIQYF. CDR3 DNA sequence: TGTGCCAGCAGCAAGATTGACAGACTAGCCAAAAACATTCAGTACTTC.

The rearrangement links TRBV19 to TRBJ2-5; D is perhaps TRBD2 (6 bases). The CDR3 is made up of 14 amino acids. V was pared by 5 bases and J by 3 bases, with 13 bases between. Germline loops: CDR1 LNHDA, CDR2 SQIVND (reference sequence). In DNA form, the CDR3 reads TGTGCCAGTAGTCGACCGGGGGTCAAAGAGACCCAGTACTTC. Translated: CASSRPGVKETQYF.

This clonotype was detected a few times. This chain uses TRBV5-6 with TRBJ1-5; maybe TRBD1 (6 bases). The CDR3 has 13 residues. Deletions cut 4 bases from V and 6 bases from J, with 11 bases between. Germline lookup yields CDR1 SGHDT and CDR2 YYEEEE. Here the CDR3 DNA reads TGTGCCAGCAGCGGGGGGGGGCTTCAGCCCCAGCATTTT. Translation gives CASSGGGLQPQHF. The full variable domain, completed using reference TRBV5-6 and TRBJ1-5, is DAGVTQSPTHLIKTRGQQVTLRCSPKSGHDTVSWYQQALGQGPQFIFQYYEEEERQRGNFPDRFSGHQFPNYSSELNVNALLLGDSALYLCASSGGGLQPQHFGDGTRLSIL.

In its sample, this clonotype was seen once. The rearrangement joins TRBV20-1 to TRBJ2-5; 7 bases are a match to TRBD2. The CDR3 runs 15 residues. V lost 1 base to trimming and J lost 4 bases; unmatched junction nucleotides: 9. Germline V lookup: CDR1 DFQATT, CDR2 SNEGSKA (reference sequence). Written as DNA, the CDR3 is TGCAGTGCTAGAGTCTTCCTAGCGGAGGCAGAGACCCAGTACTTC. Translating gives CSARVFLAEAETQYF.

This clonotype was counted at least ten times. V and J are TRBV29-1 and TRBJ1-6, with D possibly being TRBD1 (5 bases). Trimming removed 7 bases from V and 0 bases from J, with 7 bases in between. This CDR3 comprises 13 residues. Germline CDR1 SQVTM, CDR2 ANQGSEA. The CDR3 DNA is TGCAGCGCGAGGGGCTCCTATAATTCACCCCTCCACTTT. Amino acids: CSARGSYNSPLHF. The full variable domain, with the rest looked up from reference TRBV29-1 and TRBJ1-6, is SAVISQKPSRDICQRGTSLTIQCQVDSQVTMMFWYRQQPGQSLTLIATANQGSEATYESGFVIDKFPISRPNLTFSTLTVSNMSPEDSSIYLCSARGSYNSPLHFGNGTRLTVT.